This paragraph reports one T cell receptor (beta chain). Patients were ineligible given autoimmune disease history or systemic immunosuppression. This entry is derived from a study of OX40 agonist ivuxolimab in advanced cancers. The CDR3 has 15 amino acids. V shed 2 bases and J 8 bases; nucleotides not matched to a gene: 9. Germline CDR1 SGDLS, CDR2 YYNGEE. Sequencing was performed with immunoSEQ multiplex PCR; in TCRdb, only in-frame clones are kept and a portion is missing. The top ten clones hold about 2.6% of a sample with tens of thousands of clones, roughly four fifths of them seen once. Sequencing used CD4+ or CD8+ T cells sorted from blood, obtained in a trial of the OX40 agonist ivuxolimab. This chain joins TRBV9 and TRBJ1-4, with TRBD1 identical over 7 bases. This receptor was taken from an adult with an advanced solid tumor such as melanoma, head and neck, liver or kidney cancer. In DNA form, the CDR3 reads TGTGCCAGCAGCGTCACAACAGGGGCTGGGGAAAAACTGTTTTTT. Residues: CASSVTTGAGEKLFF. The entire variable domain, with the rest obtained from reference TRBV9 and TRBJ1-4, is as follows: DSGVTQTPKHLITATGQRVTLRCSPRSGDLSVYWYQQSLDQGLQFLIQYYNGEERAKGNILERFSAQQFPDLHSELNLSSLELGDSALYFCASSVTTGAGEKLFFGSGTQLSVL.